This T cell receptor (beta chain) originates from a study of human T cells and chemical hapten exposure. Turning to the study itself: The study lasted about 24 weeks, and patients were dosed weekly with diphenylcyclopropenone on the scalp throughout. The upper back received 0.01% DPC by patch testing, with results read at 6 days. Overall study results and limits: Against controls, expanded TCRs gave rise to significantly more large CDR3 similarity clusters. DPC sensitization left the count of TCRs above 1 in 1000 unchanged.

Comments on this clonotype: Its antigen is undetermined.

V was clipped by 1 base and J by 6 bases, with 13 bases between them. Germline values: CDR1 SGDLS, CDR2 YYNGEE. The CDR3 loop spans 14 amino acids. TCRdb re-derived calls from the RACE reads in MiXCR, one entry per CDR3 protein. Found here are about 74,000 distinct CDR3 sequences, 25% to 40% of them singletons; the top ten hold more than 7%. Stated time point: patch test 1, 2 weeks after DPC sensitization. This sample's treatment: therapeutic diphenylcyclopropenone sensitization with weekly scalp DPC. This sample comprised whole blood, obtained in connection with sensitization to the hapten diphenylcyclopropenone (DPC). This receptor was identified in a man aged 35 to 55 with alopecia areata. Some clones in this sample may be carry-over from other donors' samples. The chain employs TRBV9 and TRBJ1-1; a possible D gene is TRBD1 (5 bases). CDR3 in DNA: TGTGCCAGCAGCGTAAGGGTGACAGCTTCTGAAGCTTTCTTT. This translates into CASSVRVTASEAFF.